Presented here are 3 T cell receptor beta chains from one specimen sequenced in a study of graft-versus-host responses after intestinal transplantation. Libraries were prepared by immunoSEQ multiplex PCR; TCRdb keeps only in-frame clonotypes and omits some of them. This table has 99,000 or so clones, 86% appearing once. This sample comprised PBMCs, obtained 255 days after intestinal transplant. The receptors come from a human patient who received an intestinal transplant, so some T cells may come from the graft donor.

V and J are TRBV18 and TRBJ2-5; TRBD2 matches at 10 bases. The germline V gene has CDR1 KGHSH and CDR2 LQKENI. The J segment lost 1 base and the V segment lost 3 bases, leaving 8 bases of the junction unmatched. The CDR3 has 17 amino acids. CDR3 sequence: CASSPTWASGGQETQYF. CDR3 sequence (DNA): TGTGCCAGCTCACCTACGTGGGCTAGCGGGGGCCAAGAGACCCAGTACTTC.

The chain couples TRBV5-4 to TRBJ2-3, with D possibly TRBD2 on 5 matching bases. This CDR3 has 13 amino acids. The V and J ends lost 0 bases and 6 bases respectively, with 8 bases between them. Germline V gives CDR1 SGHNT, CDR2 YYREEE (reference sequence). The CDR3 DNA follows: TGTGCCAGCAGCTTGGCTAGCCTGGATACGCAGTATTTT. This gives the protein CASSLASLDTQYF.

Points on this clone: Sequence at one end of the junction differs from germline and may be a read error. Additional DNA sequences in this sample encode the identical CDR3. This chain joins TRBV7-4 and TRBJ1-2; no definite D call. The CDR3 runs to 11 residues. Germline V gene lookup returns CDR1 SGHVT and CDR2 SQSDAQ. The CDR3 DNA is TGTGCCTATGAGGCTAACTATGGCTATACCTTC. This codes for CAYEANYGYTF.